The T cell receptor (beta chain) under discussion was sequenced for a study of OX40 agonist ivuxolimab in advanced cancers. About the investigation overall: The costimulatory receptor OX40 (CD134) was targeted by ivuxolimab, a fully human IgG2 agonistic monoclonal antibody. Intravenous ivuxolimab was administered to patients every 2 weeks at six dose levels: 0.01, 0.1, 0.3, 1.5, 3 and 10 mg/kg. Of the approximately 50 patients in dose escalation, approximately 20 had hepatocellular carcinoma, about 15 had melanoma, 9 had renal cell carcinoma and 9 had head and neck cancer. The dose-escalation cohort was over 70% male with a mean age of about 54 years, ranging from roughly 20 to 80. Prior anti-PD-1, anti-PD-L1 or anti-CTLA-4 therapy was permitted, and checkpoint inhibitors had been received by around 40% of dose-escalation patients. Partial responses occurred in three dose-escalation patients: two with cutaneous melanoma and one with hepatocellular carcinoma. The point of sequencing TCRbeta in the periphery was to test whether ivuxolimab changed TCR sequence diversity and drove clonal T-cell expansion. The paper covers the monotherapy dose-escalation part of the phase I ivuxolimab trial, which included N ≈ 57 patients. Study-wide conclusions, independent of this receptor: In partial responders in the 0.1-3.0 mg/kg groups, normalized peripheral clonal expansion was found to be among the lowest, especially among CD8+ T cells. After ivuxolimab, CD8+ T cells had more expanded clones than CD4+ T cells on average. Which antigens the clonally expanded peripheral T cells were specific for was not determined. Low levels of normalized T-cell clonal expansion were also shown by some nonresponding patients. At doses from 0.1 to 3.0 mg/kg, clonal expansion was seen in both CD4+ and CD8+ blood T cells between baseline and week 6.

Taken from the germline V gene, the CDR1 and CDR2 loops are MNHNS and SASEGT. The CDR3 numbers 14 residues from cysteine through phenylalanine. The CDR3 DNA has 42 bases and is translated from base 1. V sheds 2 bases and J sheds 0 bases, leaving 7 bases between their ends. Genomic DNA was isolated from the sorted cells so that the TCRbeta CDR3 region could be sequenced. TCRbeta CDR3 regions were sequenced using the immunoSEQ Assay. TCRdb's version of the immuneACCESS table is confined to in-frame rearrangements and falls short of the full clone set. An unresolved V gene accounts for under half of the shortfall where checked; the remainder is of unknown origin. The sample table holds 60,000 to 75,000 clones, of which about four fifths were seen once. The ten largest clones take up over 0.95% of the sample. This clone was counted a single time. The target of this receptor is not known. There are no base qualities to consult, and no much larger clone falls within one base.

Patients with a history of autoimmune disease or receiving systemic immunosuppression were excluded from the trial. Peripheral blood for TCR sequencing was collected from all dose cohorts at baseline, on cycle 4 day 1, and on cycle 7 day 1. Samples were obtained from an open-label, multicenter, first-in-human phase I dose-escalation trial of ivuxolimab. The trial enrolled adults with locally advanced or metastatic head and neck squamous cell, hepatocellular, melanoma or renal cell carcinoma. Before TCR sequencing, CD4+ and CD8+ T cells were separately sorted from peripheral blood. Here the sequenced sample was CD4+ or CD8+ T cells sorted from blood, taken in a trial of the OX40 agonist ivuxolimab. The chain is assembled from TRBV6-1 and TRBJ1-1, with TRBD1 tentatively as D gene (5 bases match). The receptor comes from an adult with an advanced solid tumor such as melanoma, head and neck, liver or kidney cancer. The DNA is as follows: TGTGCCAGCAGTGAAACAGGACTGAACACTGAAGCTTTCTTT. The resulting protein is CASSETGLNTEAFF.